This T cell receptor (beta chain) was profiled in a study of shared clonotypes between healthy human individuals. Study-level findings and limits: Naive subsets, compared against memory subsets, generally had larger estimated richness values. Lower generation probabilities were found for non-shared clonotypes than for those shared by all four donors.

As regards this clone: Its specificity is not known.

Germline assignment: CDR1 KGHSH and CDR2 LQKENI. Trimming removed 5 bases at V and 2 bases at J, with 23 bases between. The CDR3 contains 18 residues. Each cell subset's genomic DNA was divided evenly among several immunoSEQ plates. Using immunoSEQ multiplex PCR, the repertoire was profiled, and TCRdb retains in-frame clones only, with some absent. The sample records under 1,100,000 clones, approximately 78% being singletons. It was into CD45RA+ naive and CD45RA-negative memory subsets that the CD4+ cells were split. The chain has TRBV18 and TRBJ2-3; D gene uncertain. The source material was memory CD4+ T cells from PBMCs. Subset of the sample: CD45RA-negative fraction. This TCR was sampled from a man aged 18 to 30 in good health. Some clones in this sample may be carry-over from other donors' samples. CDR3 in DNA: TGTGCCAGCTCATCGAATGCCCCCCGGGCCACCCACACAGATACGCAGTATTTT. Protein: CASSSNAPRATHTDTQYF.